The sequence of this T cell receptor beta chain was determined in a study of blood T cells in healthy people across ages. Study-wide points: The unknown donor CMV status may have confounded expanded clonotype changes. Estimated diversity across one million T cells was deemed an underestimate.

Through a sample-barcoded 5' primer and a J-beta primer mix, a second PCR was run for roughly 7 to 11 cycles. Each cDNA molecule was tagged by a template-switch adaptor with 12 random nucleotides. Each CDR3 protein is one row after TCRdb ran MiXCR on the 5' RACE reads. Of 800,000 or so distinct CDR3 sequences in the sample, about 62% were seen once. Turning to this clonotype: What it binds is unknown.

V trimming: 8 bases; J trimming: 6 bases; junction bases outside the gene matches: 10. Germline CDR1 reads SQVTM; CDR2 reads ANQGSEA. The CDR3 extends over 14 amino acids. This receptor was obtained from a man aged 30-40 years in good health. The chain uses TRBV29-1 and TRBJ2-3; 11 positions match TRBD2. The sequencing input was blood. The CDR3 sequence is CSIFGTSGRDTQYF. CDR3 in DNA: TGCAGCATCTTTGGGACTAGCGGACGGGATACGCAGTATTTT.